This is a list of T cell receptor beta chains from one sample in a study of CD8 T cells in ankylosing spondylitis. One entry per CDR3 protein results from TCRdb running MiXCR on the 5' RACE reads. The repertoire holds some 200,000 distinct CDR3 sequences, more than 10% seen once, with 16% in the top ten. The source material was blood, either unsorted or a sorted T cell fraction (not recorded which). The receptors derive from a male donor with ankylosing spondylitis or in good health (not recorded which). Both conserved end residues are part of each CDR3. A D gene is named only where the DNA matches it firmly. Clone size is not always given. Where it is, it says once, few, many or a class for expanded clones.

clone size	J gene	V gene	D gene	CDR3 length	CDR3 DNA	CDR3 protein
few	TRBJ2-2	TRBV4-1	TRBD2	14	TGCGCCACCGGACTAGCGGCTAACACCGGGGAGCTGTTTTTT	CATGLAANTGELFF
few	TRBJ2-1	TRBV7-9	TRBD1	16	TGTGCCAGCAGCTCGTTGCTGGGACAGGGACGGAATGAGCAGTTCTTC	CASSSLLGQGRNEQFF
many	TRBJ2-2	TRBV29-1	NA	13	TGCAGCGTTGGAGGGGAAGACACCGGGGAGCTGTTTTTT	CSVGGEDTGELFF
many	TRBJ2-2	TRBV6-5	NA	13	TGTGCCAGCAGTTCGGGGGACACCGGGGAGCTGTTTTTT	CASSSGDTGELFF
few	TRBJ2-7	TRBV7-7	NA	15	TGTGCCAGCAGCTTAGCATTTGGAGGGCCCTACGAGCAGTACTTC	CASSLAFGGPYEQYF
many	TRBJ2-5	TRBV12-3/TRBV12-4	NA	16	TGTGCCAGCAGTTTGGGGTATCCCGGCAGCCAAGAGACCCAGTACTTC	CASSLGYPGSQETQYF
few	TRBJ2-2	TRBV12-3/TRBV12-4	NA	16	TGTGCCAGCGGTCTAGCTACGTTCGCGAACACCGGGGAGCTGTTTTTT	CASGLATFANTGELFF
few	TRBJ2-7	TRBV29-1	TRBD1	13	TGCAGCGTTGAAGGGGACAGGGCGTACGAGCAGTACTTC	CSVEGDRAYEQYF
few	TRBJ2-7	TRBV11-2	TRBD2	17	TGTGCCAGCAGCTTAGATTCGCGCAACGGGGGGGCTAACGAGCAGTACTTC	CASSLDSRNGGANEQYF
NA	TRBJ2-1	TRBV5-5	NA	15	TGTGCCAGCAGCTTGGATTTGCTAGCTTACAATGAGCAGTTCTTC	CASSLDLLAYNEQFF
once	TRBJ2-7	TRBV13	NA	12	TGTGCCAGCAGCTTTAGAGGCGACGAGCAGTACTTC	CASSFRGDEQYF
few	TRBJ2-1	TRBV25-1	NA	14	TGTGCCAGCAGTGAATATTCCTTGACTGGTGAGCAGTTCTTC	CASSEYSLTGEQFF
many	TRBJ2-2	TRBV3-1	NA	12	TGTGCCAGCAGCCAAGTAGGTTGGGAGCTGTTTTTT	CASSQVGWELFF
few	TRBJ1-4	TRBV20-1	NA	14	TGCAGTGCTACCAGCGAGTTAACTAATGAAAAACTGTTTTTT	CSATSELTNEKLFF
few	TRBJ2-1	TRBV11-3	NA	12	TGTGCCAGCAGCTTAGATTTCGGGATGGAGTTCTTC	CASSLDFGMEFF
many	TRBJ2-7	TRBV4-1	NA	13	TGCGCCAGCAGCCATTCCGACATCTACGAGCAGTACTTC	CASSHSDIYEQYF
many	TRBJ1-1	TRBV9	NA	15	TGTGCCAGCAGCGTGGCGACGGGGGGGAACACTGAAGCTTTCTTT	CASSVATGGNTEAFF
NA	TRBJ2-7	TRBV11-2	NA	13	TGTGCCAGCAGCTTGTATGTGGATTACGAGCAGTACTTC	CASSLYVDYEQYF
NA	TRBJ2-1	TRBV5-1	NA	15	TGCCCCAGCAGCTTGTGGGGACTTTGGGGGGATGAGCAGTTCTTC	CPSSLWGLWGDEQFF
NA	TRBJ2-1	TRBV13	NA	14	TGTGCCAGCAGCTCACCGGACAAGTCCAATGAGCAGTTCTTC	CASSSPDKSNEQFF
NA	TRBJ2-3	TRBV20-1	TRBD2	17	TGCAGTGCTAGAGACCTCTCGCTAGCGGGAGGGACAGATACGCAGTATTTT	CSARDLSLAGGTDTQYF
many	TRBJ2-7	TRBV29-1	NA	13	TGCAGCGTGACCGGGATCTTTGCCTACGAGCAGTACTTC	CSVTGIFAYEQYF
many	TRBJ2-3	TRBV10-3	NA	15	TGTGCCATCAGTGAGTCGATGCGGGGCACAGATACGCAGTATTTT	CAISESMRGTDTQYF
NA	TRBJ2-2	TRBV29-1	TRBD2	16	TGCAGCGTTAAAGGGACTAGCGGGAGCAGGGCCGGGGAGCTGTTTTTT	CSVKGTSGSRAGELFF
many	TRBJ2-1	TRBV7-2	NA	16	TGTGCCAGCAGCTTAGGGAGGCGGGGACCCTACAATGAGCAGTTCTTC	CASSLGRRGPYNEQFF
many	TRBJ1-3	TRBV7-9	NA	14	TGTGCCAGCAGCTTAGGGGGAACTGGAAACACCATATATTTT	CASSLGGTGNTIYF
many	TRBJ2-1	TRBV7-9	TRBD2	16	TGTGCCAGCAGCCCATGGACTAGCGGGGCCCCCATTGAGCAGTTCTTC	CASSPWTSGAPIEQFF
many	TRBJ2-1	TRBV5-1	TRBD2	14	TGCGCCAGCAGCTTGACTAGGACAGCGGGAGAGTCGTTCTTC	CASSLTRTAGESFF
NA	TRBJ2-5	TRBV6-5	NA	14	TGTGCCAGCAGTTACAGCGTACCTGTAGAGACCCAGTACTTC	CASSYSVPVETQYF